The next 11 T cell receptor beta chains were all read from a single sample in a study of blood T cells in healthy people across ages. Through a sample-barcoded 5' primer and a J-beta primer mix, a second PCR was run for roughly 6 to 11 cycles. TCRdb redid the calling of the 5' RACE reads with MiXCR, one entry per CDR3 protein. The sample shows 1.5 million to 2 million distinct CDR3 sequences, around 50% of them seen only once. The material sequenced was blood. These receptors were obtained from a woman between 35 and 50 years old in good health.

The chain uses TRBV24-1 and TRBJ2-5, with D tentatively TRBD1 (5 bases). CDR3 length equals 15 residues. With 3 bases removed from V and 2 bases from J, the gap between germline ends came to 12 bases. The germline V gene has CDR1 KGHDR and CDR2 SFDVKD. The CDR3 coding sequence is TGTGCCACCAGTGATGTGCAATCAGGGCAAGAGACCCAGTACTTC. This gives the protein CATSDVQSGQETQYF.

Written as DNA, the CDR3 is TGTGCCAGCAGTTACTCGACGGGTCCCATCCAAGAGACCCAGTACTTC. Amino acid sequence: CASSYSTGPIQETQYF. V usage is TRBV6-5 and J usage is TRBJ2-5; D unresolved. With 0 bases removed from V and 1 base from J, the gap between germline ends came to 12 bases. The CDR3 consists of 16 residues. Germline V CDR1 and CDR2: MNHEY, SVGAGI.

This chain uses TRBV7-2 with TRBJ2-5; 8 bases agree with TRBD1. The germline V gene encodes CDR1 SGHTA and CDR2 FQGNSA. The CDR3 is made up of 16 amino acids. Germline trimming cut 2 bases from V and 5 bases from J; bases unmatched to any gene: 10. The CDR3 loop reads CASSLIAQGASETQYF. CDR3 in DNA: TGTGCCAGCAGCTTAATTGCCCAGGGGGCATCGGAGACCCAGTACTTC.

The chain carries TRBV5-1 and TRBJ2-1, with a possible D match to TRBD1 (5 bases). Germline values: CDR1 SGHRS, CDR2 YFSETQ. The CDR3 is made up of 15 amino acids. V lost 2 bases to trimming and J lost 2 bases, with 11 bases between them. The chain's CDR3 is CASSFTDRTYNEQFF. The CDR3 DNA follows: TGCGCCAGCAGCTTCACTGACAGAACCTACAATGAGCAGTTCTTC.

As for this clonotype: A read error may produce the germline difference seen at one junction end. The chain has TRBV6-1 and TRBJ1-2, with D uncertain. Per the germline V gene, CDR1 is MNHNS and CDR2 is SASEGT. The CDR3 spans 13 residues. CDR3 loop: CASREGLLYGYTF. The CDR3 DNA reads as TGTGCCAGCAGGGAAGGACTTCTATATGGCTACACCTTC.

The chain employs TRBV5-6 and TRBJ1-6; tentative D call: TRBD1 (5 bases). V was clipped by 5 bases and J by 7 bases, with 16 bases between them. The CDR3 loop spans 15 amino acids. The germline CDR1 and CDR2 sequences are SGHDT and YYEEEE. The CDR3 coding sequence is TGTGCCAGCAGAGGGGTAGCTGGATTCAATTCACCCCTCCACTTT. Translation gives CASRGVAGFNSPLHF.

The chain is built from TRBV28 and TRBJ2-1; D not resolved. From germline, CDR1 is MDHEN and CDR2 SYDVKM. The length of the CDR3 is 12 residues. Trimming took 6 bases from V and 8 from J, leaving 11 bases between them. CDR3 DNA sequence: TGTGCCAGCAGCTCCTGGTTCGATGAGCAGTTCTTC. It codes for CASSSWFDEQFF.

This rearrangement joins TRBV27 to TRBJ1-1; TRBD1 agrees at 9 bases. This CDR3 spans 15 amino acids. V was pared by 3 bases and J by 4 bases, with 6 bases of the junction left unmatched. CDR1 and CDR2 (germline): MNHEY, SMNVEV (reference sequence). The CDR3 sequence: CASSFGTGRGTEAFF. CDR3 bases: TGTGCCAGCAGTTTTGGGACAGGGAGAGGCACTGAAGCTTTCTTT.

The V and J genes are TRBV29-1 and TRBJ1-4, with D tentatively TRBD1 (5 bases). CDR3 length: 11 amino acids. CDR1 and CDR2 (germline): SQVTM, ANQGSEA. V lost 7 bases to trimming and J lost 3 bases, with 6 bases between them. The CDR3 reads CSAGANEKLFF. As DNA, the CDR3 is TGCAGCGCGGGGGCTAATGAAAAACTGTTTTTT. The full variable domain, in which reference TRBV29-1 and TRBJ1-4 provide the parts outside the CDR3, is SAVISQKPSRDICQRGTSLTIQCQVDSQVTMMFWYRQQPGQSLTLIATANQGSEATYESGFVIDKFPISRPNLTFSTLTVSNMSPEDSSIYLCSAGANEKLFFGSGTQLSVL.

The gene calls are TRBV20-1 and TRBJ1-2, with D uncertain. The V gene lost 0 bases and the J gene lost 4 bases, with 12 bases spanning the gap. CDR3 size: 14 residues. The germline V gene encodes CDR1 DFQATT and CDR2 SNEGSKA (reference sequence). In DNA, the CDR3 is TGCAGTGCTAGAGATTCATCCGGACCCTATGGCTACACCTTC. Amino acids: CSARDSSGPYGYTF.

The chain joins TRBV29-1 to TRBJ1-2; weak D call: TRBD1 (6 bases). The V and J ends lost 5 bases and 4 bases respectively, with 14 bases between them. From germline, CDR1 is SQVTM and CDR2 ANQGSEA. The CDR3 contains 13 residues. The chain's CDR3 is CSVPEDSRYGYTF. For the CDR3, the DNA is TGCAGCGTTCCCGAGGACAGCCGCTATGGCTACACCTTC.